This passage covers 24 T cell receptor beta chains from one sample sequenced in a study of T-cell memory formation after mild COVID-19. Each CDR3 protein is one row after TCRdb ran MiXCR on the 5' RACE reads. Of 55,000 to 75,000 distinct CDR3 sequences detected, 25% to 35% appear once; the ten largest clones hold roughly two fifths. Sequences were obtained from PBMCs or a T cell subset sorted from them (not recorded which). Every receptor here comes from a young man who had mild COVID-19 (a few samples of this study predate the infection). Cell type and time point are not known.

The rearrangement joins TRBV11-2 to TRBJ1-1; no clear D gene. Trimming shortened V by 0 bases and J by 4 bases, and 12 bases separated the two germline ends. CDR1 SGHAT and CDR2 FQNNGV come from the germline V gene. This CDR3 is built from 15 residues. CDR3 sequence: CASSLDPDSGTEAFF. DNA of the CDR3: TGTGCCAGCAGCTTAGACCCAGACTCAGGCACTGAAGCTTTCTTT.

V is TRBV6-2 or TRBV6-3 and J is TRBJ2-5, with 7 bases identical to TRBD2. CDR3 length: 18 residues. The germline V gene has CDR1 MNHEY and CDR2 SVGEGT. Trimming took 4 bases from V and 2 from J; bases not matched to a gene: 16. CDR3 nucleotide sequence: TGTGCCAGCAGTTCGTCGGGACTACCGTTTAAGAGTCAAGAGACCCAGTACTTC. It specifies CASSSSGLPFKSQETQYF.

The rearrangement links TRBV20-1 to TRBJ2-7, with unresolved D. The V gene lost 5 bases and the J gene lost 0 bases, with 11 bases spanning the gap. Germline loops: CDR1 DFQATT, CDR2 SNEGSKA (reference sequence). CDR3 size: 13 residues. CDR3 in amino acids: CSALTRSSYEQYF. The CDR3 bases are TGCAGTGCTCTGACTCGGAGCTCCTACGAGCAGTACTTC.

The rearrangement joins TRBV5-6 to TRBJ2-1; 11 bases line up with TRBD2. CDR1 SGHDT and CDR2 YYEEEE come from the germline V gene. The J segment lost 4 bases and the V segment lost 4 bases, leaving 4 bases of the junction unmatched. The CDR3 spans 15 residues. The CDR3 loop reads CASSQRLAGYNEQFF. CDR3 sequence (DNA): TGTGCCAGCAGCCAACGACTAGCGGGGTACAATGAGCAGTTCTTC.

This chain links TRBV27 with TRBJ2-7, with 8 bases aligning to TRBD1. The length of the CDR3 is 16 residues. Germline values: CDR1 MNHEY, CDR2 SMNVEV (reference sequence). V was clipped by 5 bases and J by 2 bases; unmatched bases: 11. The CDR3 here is CASSPSGGRGAYEQYF. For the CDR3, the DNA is TGTGCCAGCAGTCCCTCAGGGGGCAGGGGGGCCTACGAGCAGTACTTC.

CDR3 residues: CAWSKAGANGYTF. The CDR3 coding sequence is TGTGCCTGGAGTAAAGCAGGGGCGAATGGCTACACCTTC. J is TRBJ1-2 and V is TRBV30; TRBD1 might be the D (6 bases). Germline values: CDR1 GTSNPN, CDR2 SVGIG (reference sequence). The V end was cut by 2 bases, the J end by 6 bases, with 13 bases between. The CDR3 totals 13 residues.

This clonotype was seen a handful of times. The CDR3 coding sequence is TGTGCCAGCAGGCTAACAGGGGGCTCTAATGAAAAACTGTTTTTT. It is translated as CASRLTGGSNEKLFF. The chain recombines TRBV6-6 with TRBJ1-4, with TRBD1 matching 9 bases. Germline assignment: CDR1 MNHNY and CDR2 SVGAGI (reference sequence). The CDR3 runs 15 residues. V lost 6 bases, J lost 3 bases, and 5 bases stayed unmatched.

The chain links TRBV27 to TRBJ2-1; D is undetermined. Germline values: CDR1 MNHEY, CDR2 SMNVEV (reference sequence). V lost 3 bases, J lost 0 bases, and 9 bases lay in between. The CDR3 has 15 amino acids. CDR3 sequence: CASSLGRSSYNEQFF. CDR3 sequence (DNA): TGTGCCAGCAGTTTGGGTAGAAGCTCCTACAATGAGCAGTTCTTC.

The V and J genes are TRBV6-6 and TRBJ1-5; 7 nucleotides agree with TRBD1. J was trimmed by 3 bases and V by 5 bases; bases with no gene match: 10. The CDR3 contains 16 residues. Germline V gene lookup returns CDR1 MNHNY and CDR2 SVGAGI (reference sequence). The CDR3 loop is CASSNFTGVVNQPQHF. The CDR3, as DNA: TGTGCCAGCAGTAACTTCACAGGGGTTGTCAATCAGCCCCAGCATTTT.

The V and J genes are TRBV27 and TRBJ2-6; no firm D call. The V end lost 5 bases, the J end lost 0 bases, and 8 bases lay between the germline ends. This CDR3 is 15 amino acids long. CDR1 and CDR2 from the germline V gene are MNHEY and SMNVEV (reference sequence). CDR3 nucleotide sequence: TGTGCCAGCAGTCTTGACAACTCTGGGGCCAACGTCCTGACTTTC. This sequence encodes CASSLDNSGANVLTF.

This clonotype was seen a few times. The CDR3 DNA sequence: TGTGCCAGCAGCAGCCAGGAGGATACGCAGTATTTT. It is translated as CASSSQEDTQYF. The chain couples TRBV7-8 to TRBJ2-3; no clear D. CDR1 and CDR2 from the germline V gene are SGHVS and FQNEAQ. This CDR3 is 12 amino acids long. Trimming pared 5 bases from V and 6 bases from J, leaving 9 bases between.

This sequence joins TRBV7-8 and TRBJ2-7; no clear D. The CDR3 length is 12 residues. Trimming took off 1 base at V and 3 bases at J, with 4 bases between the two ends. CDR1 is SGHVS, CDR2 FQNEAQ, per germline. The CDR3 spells CASSLGDYEQYF. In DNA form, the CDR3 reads TGTGCCAGCAGCTTAGGGGACTACGAGCAGTACTTC.

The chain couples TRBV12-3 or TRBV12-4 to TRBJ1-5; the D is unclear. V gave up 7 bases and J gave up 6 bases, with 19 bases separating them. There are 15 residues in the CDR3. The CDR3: CASNPSDGGRQPQHF. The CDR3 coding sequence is TGTGCCAGCAACCCCTCGGACGGCGGGCGTCAGCCCCAGCATTTT.

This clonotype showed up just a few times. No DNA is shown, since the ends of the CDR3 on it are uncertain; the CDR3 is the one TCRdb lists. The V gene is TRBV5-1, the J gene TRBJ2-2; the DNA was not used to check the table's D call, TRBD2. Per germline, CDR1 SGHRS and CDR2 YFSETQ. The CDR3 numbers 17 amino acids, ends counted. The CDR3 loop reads CASSLFARTSGPGSCFF.

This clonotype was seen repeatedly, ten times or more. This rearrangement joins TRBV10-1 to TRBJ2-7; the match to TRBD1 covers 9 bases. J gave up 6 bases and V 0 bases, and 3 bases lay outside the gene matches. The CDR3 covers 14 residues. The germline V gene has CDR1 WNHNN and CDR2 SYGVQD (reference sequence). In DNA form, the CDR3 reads TGCGCCAGCAGTGAGTCGGGACAGGGAGGCGAGCAGTACTTC. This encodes CASSESGQGGEQYF.

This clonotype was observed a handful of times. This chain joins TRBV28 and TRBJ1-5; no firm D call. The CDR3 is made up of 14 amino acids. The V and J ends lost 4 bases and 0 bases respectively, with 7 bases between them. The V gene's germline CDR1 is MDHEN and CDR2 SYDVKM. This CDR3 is CASSYAYSNQPQHF. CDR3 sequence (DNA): TGTGCCAGCAGTTATGCGTATAGCAATCAGCCCCAGCATTTT. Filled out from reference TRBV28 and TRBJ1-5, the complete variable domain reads DVKVTQSSRYLVKRTGEKVFLECVQDMDHENMFWYRQDPGLGLRLIYFSYDVKMKEKGDIPEGYSVSREKKERFSLILESASTNQTSMYLCASSYAYSNQPQHFGDGTRLSIL.

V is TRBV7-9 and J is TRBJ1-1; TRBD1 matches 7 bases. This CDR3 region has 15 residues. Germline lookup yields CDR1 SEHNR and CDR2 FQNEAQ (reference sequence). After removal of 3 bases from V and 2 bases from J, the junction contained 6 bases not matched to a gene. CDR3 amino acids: CASSFPGTVNTEAFF. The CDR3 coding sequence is TGTGCCAGCAGCTTCCCCGGGACAGTTAACACTGAAGCTTTCTTT.

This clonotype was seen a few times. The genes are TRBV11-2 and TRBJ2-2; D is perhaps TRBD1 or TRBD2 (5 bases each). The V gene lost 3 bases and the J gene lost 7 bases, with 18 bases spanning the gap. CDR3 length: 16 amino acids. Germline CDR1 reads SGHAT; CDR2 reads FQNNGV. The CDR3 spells CASSFRFEGRVGELFF. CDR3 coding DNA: TGTGCCAGCAGCTTTCGCTTCGAGGGGCGGGTCGGGGAGCTGTTTTTT.

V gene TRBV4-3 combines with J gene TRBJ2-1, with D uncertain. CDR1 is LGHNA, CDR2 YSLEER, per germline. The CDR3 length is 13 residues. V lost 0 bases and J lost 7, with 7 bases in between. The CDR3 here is CASSQELDNEQFF. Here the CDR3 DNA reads TGCGCCAGCAGCCAAGAGTTGGATAATGAGCAGTTCTTC.

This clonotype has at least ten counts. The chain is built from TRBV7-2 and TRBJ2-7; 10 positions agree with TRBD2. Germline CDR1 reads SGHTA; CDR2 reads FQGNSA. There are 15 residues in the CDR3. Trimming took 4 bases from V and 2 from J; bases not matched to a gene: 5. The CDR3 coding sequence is TGTGCCAGCAGCTATAATAGCGGGGGGCCCTACGAGCAGTACTTC. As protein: CASSYNSGGPYEQYF.

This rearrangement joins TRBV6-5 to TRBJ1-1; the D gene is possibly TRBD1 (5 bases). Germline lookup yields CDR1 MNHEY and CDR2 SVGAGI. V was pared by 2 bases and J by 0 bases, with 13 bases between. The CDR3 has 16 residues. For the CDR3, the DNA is TGTGCCAGCAGTTACCTCCGCTGGGGACTGAACACTGAAGCTTTCTTT. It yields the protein CASSYLRWGLNTEAFF.

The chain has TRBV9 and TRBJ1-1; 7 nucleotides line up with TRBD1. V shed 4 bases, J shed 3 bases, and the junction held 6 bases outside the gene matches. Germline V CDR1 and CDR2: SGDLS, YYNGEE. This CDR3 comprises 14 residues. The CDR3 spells CASSLRGGYTEAFF. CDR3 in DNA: TGTGCCAGCAGCTTAAGAGGGGGCTACACTGAAGCTTTCTTT.

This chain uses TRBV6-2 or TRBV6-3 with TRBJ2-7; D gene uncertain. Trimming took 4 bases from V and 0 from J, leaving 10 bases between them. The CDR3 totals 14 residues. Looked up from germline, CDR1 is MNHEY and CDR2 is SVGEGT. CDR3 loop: CASSSRTDSYEQYF. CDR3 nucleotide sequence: TGTGCCAGCAGTTCCCGGACGGACTCCTACGAGCAGTACTTC.

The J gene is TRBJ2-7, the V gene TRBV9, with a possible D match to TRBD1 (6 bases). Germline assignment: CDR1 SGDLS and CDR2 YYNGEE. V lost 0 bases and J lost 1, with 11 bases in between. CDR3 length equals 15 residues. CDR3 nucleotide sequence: TGTGCCAGCAGCGTAGGGGGGCTAGCTTCCTACGAGCAGTACTTC. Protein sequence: CASSVGGLASYEQYF.